Below are 17 T cell receptor beta chains sequenced from a single sample in a study of blood T cell repertoires in COVID-19. Sequencing was performed with immunoSEQ multiplex PCR; in TCRdb, only in-frame clones are kept and a portion is missing. Of some 150,000 clones listed, around 87% are singletons. The specimen sequenced was peripheral blood. The source of these receptors is a man aged 45-65 years who had recovered from COVID-19.

V gene TRBV7-9 combines with J gene TRBJ2-3; weak D call: TRBD1 (6 bases). The CDR3 contains 14 residues. The germline V gene encodes CDR1 SEHNR and CDR2 FQNEAQ (reference sequence). V lost 5 bases and J lost 0, with 9 bases in between. Here the CDR3 DNA reads TGTGCCAGCAGCCTAGGACAGAGCACAGATACGCAGTATTTT. It translates to CASSLGQSTDTQYF.

The V and J genes are TRBV3-1 (or the pseudogene TRBV3-2) and TRBJ1-1; D is uncertain. The V gene lost 4 bases and the J gene lost 7 bases, with 10 bases spanning the gap. The V gene's germline CDR1 is LGHDT and CDR2 YNNKEL (reference sequence). There are 12 residues in the CDR3. The CDR3 DNA reads TGTGCCAGCAGCCGATTAACGGGTGAAGCTTTCTTT. It is translated as CASSRLTGEAFF.

The gene calls are TRBV6-2 or TRBV6-3 and TRBJ2-7; 8 bases line up with TRBD2. There are 15 residues in the CDR3. Looked up from germline, CDR1 is MNHEY and CDR2 is SVGEGT. The junction had 6 bases not matched to a gene; V was cut back by 2 bases and J by 3 bases. CDR3 coding DNA: TGTGCCAGCAGTTACGGCGGGGGGCAATACTACGAGCAGTACTTC. Its protein product is CASSYGGGQYYEQYF.

V gene TRBV5-5 combines with J gene TRBJ2-6; 12 positions match TRBD1. This CDR3 contains 20 residues. J lost 1 base, V lost 2 bases, and 10 bases had no gene match. CDR1 and CDR2 (germline): SGHKS, YYEKEE (reference sequence). DNA of the CDR3: TGTGCCAGCAGCTTTATCCTCCGGGACAGGGGGCAGTCTGGGGCCAACGTCCTGACTTTC. Protein: CASSFILRDRGQSGANVLTF.

This clone was detected once. The rearrangement uses TRBV3-1 (or the pseudogene TRBV3-2) and TRBJ2-3; 8 bases align to TRBD2. Per germline, CDR1 LGHDT and CDR2 YNNKEL (reference sequence). The CDR3 consists of 14 residues. The junction had 5 bases not matched to a gene; V was cut back by 4 bases and J by 5 bases. The CDR3 is CASSPVAGIDTQYF. DNA of the CDR3: TGTGCCAGCAGCCCCGTAGCGGGGATAGATACGCAGTATTTT.

The rearrangement links TRBV15 to TRBJ1-1; 7 bases are a match to TRBD1. The CDR3 is 15 residues long. Germline lookup yields CDR1 LNHNV and CDR2 YYDKDF (reference sequence). V was pared by 1 base and J by 0 bases, with 2 bases of the junction left unmatched. The CDR3 nucleotides read TGTGCCACCAGCAGAGGGGGACAGCTGAACACTGAAGCTTTCTTT. It translates to CATSRGGQLNTEAFF.

This chain connects TRBV10-3 to TRBJ2-1; 12 positions agree with TRBD1. CDR1 is ENHRY, CDR2 SYGVKD, per germline. V shed 0 bases, J shed 6 bases, and the junction held 3 bases outside the gene matches. This CDR3 is built from 16 residues. The CDR3, as DNA: TGTGCCATCAGTGAGTCCCCGGGACAGGGGGCCAATGAGCAGTTCTTC. Its translation: CAISESPGQGANEQFF.

The chain combines TRBV7-6 with TRBJ2-1; 7 bases agree with TRBD2. Per germline, CDR1 SGHVS and CDR2 FNYEAQ. Trimming removed 8 bases from V and 5 bases from J; junction bases left unmatched: 12. CDR3 length: 15 amino acids. CDR3 coding DNA: TGTGCCAGCGCCTTAGGGCGGGGGACGAACAATGAGCAGTTCTTC. Translated: CASALGRGTNNEQFF.

The V gene is TRBV6-5, the J gene TRBJ1-5, with TRBD1 as a possible D gene (6 bases). Trimming pared 6 bases from V and 0 bases from J, leaving 12 bases between. There are 15 residues in the CDR3. Germline loops: CDR1 MNHEY, CDR2 SVGAGI. The CDR3 sequence: CASRPQGYSNQPQHF. CDR3 DNA: TGTGCCAGCAGACCGCAGGGGTATAGCAATCAGCCCCAGCATTTT.

The chain links TRBV19 to TRBJ2-7, with 10 bases fitting TRBD1. Trimming removed 5 bases from V and 2 bases from J; junction bases left unmatched: 6. The CDR3 runs to 15 residues. Germline V gives CDR1 LNHDA, CDR2 SQIVND (reference sequence). The CDR3, as DNA: TGTGCCAGTAGTGCCCCGGGACAGGGGACCTACGAGCAGTACTTC. This codes for CASSAPGQGTYEQYF.

The table lists this clone with a few counts. J is TRBJ1-1 and V is TRBV5-1, with 9 nucleotides matching TRBD1. The germline V gene has CDR1 SGHRS and CDR2 YFSETQ. This CDR3 comprises 15 residues. V dropped 3 bases and J dropped 5; count of bases not matched to a gene: 8. This chain's CDR3 is CASSWGQGLGTEAFF. The CDR3 region has the DNA TGCGCCAGCAGCTGGGGACAGGGCCTGGGGACTGAAGCTTTCTTT.

The chain employs TRBV10-1 and TRBJ2-1; D is perhaps TRBD2 (5 bases). The germline V gene has CDR1 WNHNN and CDR2 SYGVQD (reference sequence). The CDR3 loop spans 16 amino acids. Trimming took 6 bases from V and 0 from J, leaving 15 bases between them. DNA for the CDR3: TGCGCCAGCAGCCTATCTAGCAACTGCTCCTACAATGAGCAGTTCTTC. It codes for CASSLSSNCSYNEQFF.

The chain carries TRBV5-5 and TRBJ1-1; TRBD1 matches at 9 bases. This CDR3 contains 13 residues. The germline V gene has CDR1 SGHKS and CDR2 YYEKEE (reference sequence). With 4 bases clipped from V and 5 bases from J, the junction kept 3 bases outside the gene matches. In nucleotides, the CDR3 is TGTGCCAGCAGCATAGGACAGGGGACTGAAGCTTTCTTT. Amino acid sequence: CASSIGQGTEAFF.

The chain uses TRBV24-1 and TRBJ1-1, with 9 bases fitting TRBD1. V was pared by 2 bases and J by 2 bases, with 8 bases of the junction left unmatched. This CDR3 spans 17 amino acids. Germline CDR1 and CDR2: KGHDR and SFDVKD. CDR3 coding DNA: TGTGCCACCAGTGATTCCAGACAGGGGGTGGGTAACACTGAAGCTTTCTTT. Protein product: CATSDSRQGVGNTEAFF.

For the CDR3, the DNA is TGTGCCAGCAGCGGCACTCCCGCCAACGCTGAAGCTTTCTTT. Amino acid sequence: CASSGTPANAEAFF. This chain links TRBV9 with TRBJ1-1, with D uncertain. CDR1 and CDR2 (germline): SGDLS, YYNGEE. The CDR3 length is 14 residues. Between the trimmed V and J ends, which lost 3 bases and 6 bases, there was a span of 15 bases.

The gene calls are TRBV18 and TRBJ2-7, with D maybe TRBD1 (5 bases). Germline CDR1 KGHSH, CDR2 LQKENI. The CDR3 runs to 13 residues. Trimming shortened V by 3 bases and J by 0 bases, and 6 bases separated the two germline ends. DNA for the CDR3: TGTGCCAGCTCACCGACAGTCTCCTACGAGCAGTACTTC. It yields the protein CASSPTVSYEQYF.

The chain has TRBV6-5 and TRBJ1-5; the match to TRBD1 covers 8 bases. The CDR3 extends over 15 amino acids. From germline, CDR1 is MNHEY and CDR2 SVGAGI. V shed 3 bases and J 4 bases; nucleotides not matched to a gene: 5. The CDR3 sequence is CASSYTGGINQPQHF. CDR3 nucleotides: TGTGCCAGCAGTTATACAGGGGGGATTAATCAGCCCCAGCATTTT.